A selection of T cell receptor beta chains follows, all from one sample in a study of response to subunit inactivated influenza vaccine. TCRdb redid the calling of the RT-PCR reads with MiXCR, one entry per CDR3 protein. The sample consists of 150,000 to 200,000 distinct CDR3 sequences, roughly 10% of them appearing once. The sample was non-naive T cells sorted from PBMCs, taken 45 days after vaccination. All receptors come from a man aged 45-60 years who received an inactivated influenza vaccine. Each CDR3 is given with its conserved first and last residue. The D gene is left open where the match is weak. Rows may omit the clone size; those that give it use once, few, many or a size class.

J: TRBJ2-1; V: TRBV5-1; D: TRBD2; size: many; DNA: TGCGCCAGCAGAATCGGAGGGACTACCAATGAGCAGTTCTTC; CDR3: CASRIGGTTNEQFF
J: TRBJ2-5; V: TRBV7-9; D: -; size: few; DNA: TGTGCCAGCAGCCCCTGGACAGCAAAATGGGGAGAGACCCAGTACTTC; CDR3: CASSPWTAKWGETQYF
J: TRBJ2-3; V: TRBV20-1; D: TRBD1; size: -; DNA: TGCAGTGCTAGAATACAGGGGTTGAGCGCAGATACGCAGTATTTT; CDR3: CSARIQGLSADTQYF
J: TRBJ2-5; V: TRBV6-2/TRBV6-3; D: -; size: few; DNA: TGTGCCAGCAGTTACTCGCGGGTCTATGGGACCCAGTACTTC; CDR3: CASSYSRVYGTQYF
J: TRBJ1-2; V: TRBV12-3/TRBV12-4; D: -; size: many; DNA: TGTGCCAGCAGTTTTGGGACGGCTAACTATGGCTACACCTTC; CDR3: CASSFGTANYGYTF
J: TRBJ1-1; V: TRBV24-1; D: TRBD1; size: -; DNA: TGTGCCACCAGTGATAACAGGGGGCTACGGGAAGCTTTCTTT; CDR3: CATSDNRGLREAFF
J: TRBJ2-2; V: TRBV20-1; D: TRBD2; size: few; DNA: TGCAGTGCGAGGACTAGCCAGAACACCGGGGAGCTGTTTTTT; CDR3: CSARTSQNTGELFF
J: TRBJ1-2; V: TRBV5-6; D: -; size: -; DNA: TGTGCCAGCAGCTTGTCGGGGGGGACCTATGGCTACACCTTC; CDR3: CASSLSGGTYGYTF
J: TRBJ2-7; V: TRBV7-9; D: TRBD2; size: few; DNA: TGTGCCAGCAGCCAGTGGTCCACGGGCCGGGGGGGCGAGCAGTACTTC; CDR3: CASSQWSTGRGGEQYF
J: TRBJ2-1; V: TRBV20-1; D: TRBD2; size: many; DNA: TGCAGTGCTTCTAGCGGGAGGGCCTGGAATGAGCAGTTCTTC; CDR3: CSASSGRAWNEQFF
J: TRBJ2-1; V: TRBV7-9; D: TRBD1; size: few; DNA: TGTGCCAGCAGCTTAGCGAGCGGACAGGATAGTTTC; CDR3: CASSLASGQDSF
J: TRBJ2-2; V: TRBV7-2; D: -; size: -; DNA: TGTGCCAGCAGCTTAGGAGGGCGGGGCAGGGCCGGGGAGCTGTTTTTT; CDR3: CASSLGGRGRAGELFF
J: TRBJ2-7; V: TRBV6-2/TRBV6-3; D: TRBD1; size: many; DNA: TGTGCCAGCAGTTACTCCGGACAGGGGTACGAGCAGTACTTC; CDR3: CASSYSGQGYEQYF
J: TRBJ2-2; V: TRBV6-2/TRBV6-3; D: TRBD1; size: few; DNA: TGTGCCAGCAGTTATTCTACAGGGGCATGGACCGGGGAGCTGTTTTTT; CDR3: CASSYSTGAWTGELFF
J: TRBJ1-1; V: TRBV18; D: -; size: -; DNA: TGTGCCAGCTCACTTTTGGGGATCCGGACACAGGTGAACACTGAAGCTTTCTTT; CDR3: CASSLLGIRTQVNTEAFF
J: TRBJ2-5; V: TRBV7-2; D: -; size: many; DNA: TGTGCCAGCAGCTTACCAGTGTTGGAGACCCAGTACTTC; CDR3: CASSLPVLETQYF